What follows are 31 T cell receptor beta chains derived from one specimen sequenced in a study of blood T cell repertoires in COVID-19. This table comes from immunoSEQ multiplex PCR, and its TCRdb copy is limited to in-frame clones, with some not included. The data show under 250,000 clones, 80% to 95% seen once. Material for sequencing was peripheral blood. The receptors stem from a man aged 60-69 years with COVID-19, enrolled during active disease.

The chain couples TRBV21-1 to TRBJ1-1; the table assigns TRBD1, which was not confirmed against the DNA. TRBV21-1 is an annotated pseudogene. This CDR3 spans 13 amino acids. The CDR3 DNA sequence: TGTGCCAGCAGCAAAAGGGGTCCTCCTTCGGCTTTCTTT. Protein product: CASSKRGPPSAFF.

V and J are TRBV6-6 and TRBJ1-4; D remains unclear. V was trimmed by 2 bases and J by 4 bases, leaving 11 bases between them. Germline assignment: CDR1 MNHNY and CDR2 SVGAGI (reference sequence). CDR3 length: 15 residues. The CDR3 is CASSYSDGINEKLFF. Written as DNA, the CDR3 is TGTGCCAGCAGTTACAGTGACGGGATTAATGAAAAACTGTTTTTT.

The chain carries TRBV7-9 and TRBJ2-1; 8 nucleotides align to TRBD1. From germline, CDR1 is SEHNR and CDR2 FQNEAQ (reference sequence). The CDR3 is made up of 15 amino acids. J lost 5 bases, V lost 2 bases, and 5 bases had no gene match. The CDR3 DNA is TGTGCCAGCAGCTTACAGGGGGCCCGCAACAATGAGCAGTTCTTC. Its protein product is CASSLQGARNNEQFF.

The gene calls are TRBV9 and TRBJ2-5; D not resolved. Per the germline V gene, CDR1 is SGDLS and CDR2 is YYNGEE. The CDR3 has 15 amino acids. The V and J ends lost 3 bases and 5 bases respectively, with 17 bases between them. Here the CDR3 reads CASSEIDGSWETQYF. The DNA for the CDR3 is TGTGCCAGCAGCGAAATAGACGGGTCATGGGAGACCCAGTACTTC.

This sequence joins TRBV30 and TRBJ1-1; TRBD1 matches at 7 bases. There are 13 residues in the CDR3. With 2 bases clipped from V and 6 bases from J, the junction kept 6 bases outside the gene matches. Germline loops: CDR1 GTSNPN, CDR2 SVGIG (reference sequence). The CDR3 protein is CAWSLQGKAEAFF. CDR3 nucleotide sequence: TGTGCCTGGAGTTTACAGGGGAAGGCTGAAGCTTTCTTT.

This chain links TRBV2 with TRBJ1-2, with a weak D call TRBD1 (6 bases). The V end lost 4 bases, the J end lost 8 bases, and 17 bases lay between the germline ends. Germline CDR1 SNHLY, CDR2 FYNNEI. This CDR3 spans 14 amino acids. CDR3 nucleotide sequence: TGTGCCAGCAGTGCCGGTACAGGGAAGAGGGGCTACACCTTC. Protein sequence: CASSAGTGKRGYTF.

J is TRBJ2-2 and V is TRBV28, with 12 nucleotides matching TRBD2. After removal of 8 bases from V and 5 bases from J, the junction contained 6 bases not matched to a gene. This CDR3 contains 15 residues. Germline V gives CDR1 MDHEN, CDR2 SYDVKM. CDR3 nucleotides: TGTGCCAGCCATGAACTAGCGGGGGGTACCGGGGAGCTGTTTTTT. Protein sequence: CASHELAGGTGELFF.

In its sample, this clone was seen once. The CDR3 sequence is CASSARVGSGANVLTF. The CDR3 coding sequence is TGCGCCAGCAGCGCCAGGGTTGGCTCTGGGGCCAACGTCCTGACTTTC. The V gene is TRBV5-1, the J gene TRBJ2-6; a weak D match, TRBD1 (5 bases). The CDR3 totals 16 residues. Germline V lookup: CDR1 SGHRS, CDR2 YFSETQ. V was cut by 4 bases and J by 0 bases, with 11 bases left in between.

The chain employs TRBV5-4 and TRBJ2-1; 7 bases map to TRBD2. Germline values: CDR1 SGHNT, CDR2 YYREEE (reference sequence). The CDR3 loop spans 16 amino acids. Unmatched junction bases numbered 5, after V lost 2 bases and J lost 0 bases. CDR3 in DNA: TGTGCCAGCAGCTTCGAGGGCGGGGGCTCCTACAATGAGCAGTTCTTC. Translating gives CASSFEGGGSYNEQFF.

With regard to this clone: This sample includes further DNA sequences coding for the same CDR3. The rearrangement links TRBV9 to TRBJ2-7, with 10 bases lining up with TRBD1. After removal of 4 bases from V and 4 bases from J, the junction contained 5 bases not matched to a gene. Germline V gene sequence: CDR1 SGDLS, CDR2 YYNGEE. CDR3 length equals 14 residues. In DNA form, the CDR3 reads TGTGCCAGCAGCCCCCGACAGGGGGCGTACGAGCAGTACTTC. Its translation is CASSPRQGAYEQYF.

This sequence joins TRBV28 and TRBJ2-2; 14 positions match TRBD2. The CDR3 extends over 18 amino acids. The germline V gene encodes CDR1 MDHEN and CDR2 SYDVKM. V dropped 2 bases and J dropped 4; count of bases not matched to a gene: 6. The CDR3 sequence is CASSLQGLAGEGTGELFF. The CDR3 DNA reads as TGTGCCAGCAGTTTACAGGGACTAGCGGGAGAGGGCACCGGGGAGCTGTTTTTT.

J is TRBJ2-2 and V is TRBV7-3; 7 bases align to TRBD2. There are 16 residues in the CDR3. Trimming cost V 2 bases and J 4 bases; bases outside gene matches: 7. In germline, CDR1 is SGHTA, CDR2 FQGTGA. This chain's CDR3 is CASSLLAGEVTGELFF. CDR3 DNA: TGTGCCAGCAGCTTACTCGCGGGGGAGGTCACCGGGGAGCTGTTTTTT.

The chain recombines TRBV10-3 with TRBJ1-2; maybe TRBD1 (5 bases). This CDR3 is built from 17 residues. Germline CDR1 ENHRY, CDR2 SYGVKD. Trimming removed 0 bases from V and 1 base from J, with 15 bases in between. The CDR3 is CAISESTGGTLNYGYTF. The DNA of the CDR3 is TGTGCCATCAGTGAGTCGACCGGGGGGACTCTTAACTATGGCTACACCTTC.

The V and J genes are TRBV28 and TRBJ2-7; no reliable D call. Per germline, CDR1 MDHEN and CDR2 SYDVKM. This CDR3 has 17 residues. V gave up 3 bases and J gave up 5 bases, with 23 bases separating them. CDR3: CASSLPRLGVVRDEQYF. In nucleotides, the CDR3 is TGTGCCAGCAGTTTGCCCCGGCTTGGAGTGGTTCGGGACGAGCAGTACTTC.

The J gene is TRBJ2-7, the V gene TRBV27, with a possible D match to TRBD1 (6 bases). Trimming took off 6 bases at V and 4 bases at J, with 13 bases between the two ends. The CDR3 has 13 residues. Germline V gene sequence: CDR1 MNHEY, CDR2 SMNVEV (reference sequence). The CDR3 spells CASRGHTDYEQYF. The CDR3 bases are TGTGCCAGCAGGGGACACACCGATTACGAGCAGTACTTC.

The V and J genes are TRBV6-5 and TRBJ2-5, with D perhaps TRBD1 (6 bases). Germline loops: CDR1 MNHEY, CDR2 SVGAGI. V dropped 8 bases and J dropped 2 bases, with 12 bases sitting between them. The CDR3 is made up of 13 amino acids. As DNA, the CDR3 is TGTGCCAGCGGGGGCGACGGACAAGAGACCCAGTACTTC. It specifies CASGGDGQETQYF.

The CDR3 sequence is CASTQGQGSYEQYF. CDR3 coding DNA: TGTGCCAGCACCCAGGGACAGGGCTCCTACGAGCAGTACTTC. The chain employs TRBV2 and TRBJ2-7; TRBD1 aligns across 9 bases. The V segment lost 7 bases and the J segment 0 bases; nucleotides outside the gene matches: 4. The CDR3 is 14 amino acids. Germline CDR1 reads SNHLY; CDR2 reads FYNNEI.

This clone was recorded only once. This chain links TRBV25-1 with TRBJ1-3; possibly TRBD1 for D (5 bases). V dropped 4 bases and J dropped 0 bases, with 13 bases sitting between them. Germline lookup yields CDR1 MGHDK and CDR2 SYGVNS. The CDR3 covers 16 residues. The CDR3 bases are TGTGCCAGCAGTGGCTTCGACAGTGACTCTGGAAACACCATATATTTT. Amino acids: CASSGFDSDSGNTIYF. Full variable domain (rest looked up from reference TRBV25-1 and TRBJ1-3): EADIYQTPRYLVIGTGKKITLECSQTMGHDKMYWYQQDPGMELHLIHYSYGVNSTEKGDLSSESTVSRIRTEHFPLTLESARPSHTSQYLCASSGFDSDSGNTIYFGEGSWLTVV.

V is TRBV27 and J is TRBJ2-3; tentative D call: TRBD1 (6 bases). CDR3 length equals 13 residues. Germline CDR1 and CDR2: MNHEY and SMNVEV (reference sequence). V was cut by 6 bases and J by 6 bases, with 13 bases left in between. The CDR3: CASRLTGLDTQYF. CDR3 DNA sequence: TGTGCCAGCAGACTTACAGGGCTGGATACGCAGTATTTT.

The J gene is TRBJ2-1, the V gene TRBV29-1; possible D gene TRBD1, 5 bases. Trimming cost V 3 bases and J 0 bases, with 6 bases left between them. The CDR3 is 13 amino acids. Germline-derived CDR1 and CDR2 are SQVTM and ANQGSEA. For the CDR3, the DNA is TGCAGCGTTGATGACAGCTCCTACAATGAGCAGTTCTTC. This codes for CSVDDSSYNEQFF.

V is TRBV10-2 and J is TRBJ1-2; D gene uncertain. The CDR3 totals 14 residues. Germline CDR1 reads WSHSY; CDR2 reads SAAADI. The germline V and J ends were trimmed by 4 bases and 5 bases, with 14 bases remaining between them. CDR3 loop: CASSVSGESYGYTF. The CDR3 DNA reads TGCGCCAGCAGTGTCTCCGGAGAATCGTATGGCTACACCTTC.

This chain uses TRBV5-5 with TRBJ1-4; unclear D gene. Germline assignment: CDR1 SGHKS and CDR2 YYEKEE (reference sequence). This CDR3 contains 15 residues. Trimming pared 0 bases from V and 0 bases from J, leaving 6 bases between. CDR3 DNA sequence: TGTGCCAGCAGCTTGGGGTCAGCAACTAATGAAAAACTGTTTTTT. Translated, it gives CASSLGSATNEKLFF.

This rearrangement joins TRBV28 to TRBJ1-4; 8 nucleotides agree with TRBD1. The trim removed 6 bases at V and 7 bases at J, leaving 10 bases unmatched. This CDR3 spans 15 amino acids. The germline gives CDR1 MDHEN, CDR2 SYDVKM. As DNA, the CDR3 is TGTGCCAGCAGCACTCGGGAACAGGGGGTTGAAAAACTGTTTTTT. This encodes CASSTREQGVEKLFF. Complete variable domain (other parts from reference TRBV28 and TRBJ1-4): DVKVTQSSRYLVKRTGEKVFLECVQDMDHENMFWYRQDPGLGLRLIYFSYDVKMKEKGDIPEGYSVSREKKERFSLILESASTNQTSMYLCASSTREQGVEKLFFGSGTQLSVL.

This clone was observed once. CDR3 nucleotide sequence: TGTGCCAGCAGCACCCGAAAAGAGGGGACTAGCGGGACCTACAATGAGCAGTTCTTC. This sequence encodes CASSTRKEGTSGTYNEQFF. The chain uses TRBV21-1 and TRBJ2-1; TRBD2, the D gene given by the table, was not confirmed from the DNA. TRBV21-1 is deemed a pseudogene. The CDR3 extends over 19 amino acids.

V usage is TRBV28 and J usage is TRBJ2-7; no reliable D call. V was cut by 3 bases and J by 1 base, with 4 bases left in between. This CDR3 is 12 amino acids long. Germline CDR1 and CDR2: MDHEN and SYDVKM. CDR3 in DNA: TGTGCCAGCAGTTTCCAGTCCTACGAGCAGTACTTC. It yields the protein CASSFQSYEQYF.

This chain uses TRBV7-8 with TRBJ1-2; 7 positions agree with TRBD1. The length of the CDR3 is 13 residues. Per germline, CDR1 SGHVS and CDR2 FQNEAQ. The trim removed 5 bases at V and 3 bases at J, leaving 3 bases unmatched. CDR3 protein: CASSIDRDYGYTF. The CDR3 DNA reads as TGTGCCAGCAGCATCGACAGGGACTATGGCTACACCTTC.

The V and J genes are TRBV5-5 and TRBJ1-2; TRBD1 agrees at 8 bases. J gave up 10 bases and V 4 bases, and 9 bases lay outside the gene matches. From germline, CDR1 is SGHKS and CDR2 YYEKEE (reference sequence). The CDR3 has 13 amino acids. The CDR3 loop reads CASSPGQGLSYTF. The CDR3 coding sequence is TGTGCCAGCAGCCCCGGACAGGGACTTTCCTACACCTTC. The full variable domain, completed using reference TRBV5-5 and TRBJ1-2, is DAGVTQSPTHLIKTRGQQVTLRCSPISGHKSVSWYQQVLGQGPQFIFQYYEKEERGRGNFPDRFSARQFPNYSSELNVNALLLGDSALYLCASSPGQGLSYTFGSGTRLTVV.

The chain is built from TRBV27 and TRBJ2-5, with 9 bases aligning to TRBD2. The junction had 4 bases not matched to a gene; V was cut back by 6 bases and J by 5 bases. The CDR3 runs 13 residues. CDR1 and CDR2 from the germline V gene are MNHEY and SMNVEV (reference sequence). The CDR3 loop is CASSVLAGETQYF. CDR3 in DNA: TGTGCCAGCAGCGTTCTAGCGGGGGAGACCCAGTACTTC.

This clone was seen just once. The rearrangement links TRBV29-1 to TRBJ2-3, with TRBD2 matching over 10 bases. CDR1 and CDR2 (germline): SQVTM, ANQGSEA. V gave up 4 bases and J gave up 2 bases; unmatched junction bases: 6. The length of the CDR3 is 15 residues. In DNA form, the CDR3 reads TGCAGCGTTGCGGCTAGCGGGAGCCCCACAGATACGCAGTATTTT. Its protein is CSVAASGSPTDTQYF.

This sequence joins TRBV2 and TRBJ1-5, with D possibly TRBD1 on 5 matching bases. This CDR3 spans 15 amino acids. Germline CDR1 is SNHLY and CDR2 is FYNNEI. Between the trimmed V and J ends, which lost 1 base and 4 bases, there was a span of 11 bases. CDR3 sequence reads: CASSEGQTVNQPQHF. The CDR3 nucleotides are TGTGCCAGCAGTGAAGGACAGACCGTAAATCAGCCCCAGCATTTT.

The chain carries TRBV5-1 and TRBJ2-2, with a possible D match to TRBD2 (7 bases). Germline V CDR1 and CDR2: SGHRS, YFSETQ. This CDR3 region has 15 residues. Trimming removed 5 bases from V and 0 bases from J, with 11 bases in between. For the CDR3, the DNA is TGCGCCAGCAGTCGGGGGGCCTCGAACACCGGGGAGCTGTTTTTT. The encoded protein is CASSRGASNTGELFF.